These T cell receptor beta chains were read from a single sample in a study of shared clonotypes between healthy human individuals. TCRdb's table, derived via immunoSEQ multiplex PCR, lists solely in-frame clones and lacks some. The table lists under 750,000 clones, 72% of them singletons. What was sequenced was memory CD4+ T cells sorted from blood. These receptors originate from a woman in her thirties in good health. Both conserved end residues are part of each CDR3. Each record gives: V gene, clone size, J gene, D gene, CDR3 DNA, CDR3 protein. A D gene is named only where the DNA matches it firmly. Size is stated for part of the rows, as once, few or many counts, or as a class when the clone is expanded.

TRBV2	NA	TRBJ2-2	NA	TGTGCCAGCGGCCGAATCGTGGCGAACACCGGGGAGCTGTTTTTT	CASGRIVANTGELFF
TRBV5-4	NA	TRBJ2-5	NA	TGTGCCAGCAGCTCGGGGCGGAGTTGGGAGACCCAGTACTTC	CASSSGRSWETQYF
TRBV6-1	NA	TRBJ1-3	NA	TGTGCCAGCAGTGCGGGAAACACCATATATTTT	CASSAGNTIYF
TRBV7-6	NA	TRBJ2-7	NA	TGTGCCAGCAGCTTAGCCTCACCTCCCTACGAGCAGTACTTC	CASSLASPPYEQYF
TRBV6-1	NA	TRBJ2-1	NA	TGTGCCAGCAGGGGAACAGGGAGCTATGAGCAGTTCTTC	CASRGTGSYEQFF
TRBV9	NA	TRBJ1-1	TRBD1	TGTGCCAGCAGCCTAACGACAGGGGGGGAAATGAACACTGAAGCTTTCTTT	CASSLTTGGEMNTEAFF
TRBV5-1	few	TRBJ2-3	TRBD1	TGCGCCAGCAGTCGAAACCGGGACAGGGACACAGATACGCAGTATTTT	CASSRNRDRDTDTQYF
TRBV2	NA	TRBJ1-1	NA	TGTGCCACAAAGCAGTGGGCCGCCGATGAAGCTTTCTTT	CATKQWAADEAFF
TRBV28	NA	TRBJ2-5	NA	TGTGCCAGCACGAAGTGGGGGGCCCAGTACTTC	CASTKWGAQYF
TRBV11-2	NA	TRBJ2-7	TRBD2	TGTGCCAGCAGCGTGGGACTAGCGGGAGGGGGCTACGAGCAGTACTTC	CASSVGLAGGGYEQYF
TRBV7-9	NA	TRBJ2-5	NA	TGTGCCAGCGGGAGTGCCGGGACCCAGTACTTC	CASGSAGTQYF
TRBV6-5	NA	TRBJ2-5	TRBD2	TGTGCCAGCAGGGGAGGGCGGCGGGAGACCCAGTACTTC	CASRGGRRETQYF
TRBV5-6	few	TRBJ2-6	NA	TGTGCCAGCATATCGGCCTCTGGGGCCAACGTCCTGACTTTC	CASISASGANVLTF
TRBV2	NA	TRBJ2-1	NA	TGTGCCAGCAGTCTGTACAATGAGCAGTTCTTC	CASSLYNEQFF
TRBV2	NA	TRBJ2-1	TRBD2	TGTGCCAGCAGCAAGACTAGCGGGGTTTACAATGAGCAGTTCTTC	CASSKTSGVYNEQFF
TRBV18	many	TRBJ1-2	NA	TGTGCCAGCTCACCAGACAAACGCTATGGCTACACCTTC	CASSPDKRYGYTF
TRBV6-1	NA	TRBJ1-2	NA	TGTGCCAGCAGCTCCGACAGCCCCTATGGCTACACCTTC	CASSSDSPYGYTF
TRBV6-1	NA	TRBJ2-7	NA	TGTGCCAGCAGTGAAGCCCCGGGTTATGGTGAGCAGTACTTC	CASSEAPGYGEQYF
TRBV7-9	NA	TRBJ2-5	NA	TGTGCCAGCAGCCAAGACTGGAGGGAGACCCAGTACTTC	CASSQDWRETQYF
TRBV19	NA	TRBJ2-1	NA	TGTGCCAGTAGTCCAGGTCCCACAGGGACAAACCCCTACAATGAGCAGTTCTTC	CASSPGPTGTNPYNEQFF
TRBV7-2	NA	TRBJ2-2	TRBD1	TGTGCCAGCAGCTTAAGACAGGGAACCGGGGAGCTGTTTTTT	CASSLRQGTGELFF
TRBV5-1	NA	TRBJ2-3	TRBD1	TGCGCCAGCAGTCATTCCAGGACAGGGTCGACAGATACGCAGTATTTT	CASSHSRTGSTDTQYF
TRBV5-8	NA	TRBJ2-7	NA	TGTGCCAGCAGCTTGGGAGTACCTAAAGTTTACGAGCAGTACTTC	CASSLGVPKVYEQYF
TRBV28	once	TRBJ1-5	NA	TGTGCCAGCAGCGAGCAGTTGGTCAATCAGCCCCAGCATTTT	CASSEQLVNQPQHF
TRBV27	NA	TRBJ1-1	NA	TGTGCCAGCAGTTCCACCAGGAGCGCTGAAGCTTTCTTT	CASSSTRSAEAFF
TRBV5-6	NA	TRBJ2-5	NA	TGTGCCAGCAGCCCGGGGACGGAGACCCAGTACTTC	CASSPGTETQYF
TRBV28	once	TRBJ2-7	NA	TGTGCCACCCTTACAGACGGGAGCTCCTACGAGCAGTACTTC	CATLTDGSSYEQYF
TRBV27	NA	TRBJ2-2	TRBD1	TGTGCCAGCAATAGACAGGGGTACACCGGGGAGCTGTTTTTT	CASNRQGYTGELFF
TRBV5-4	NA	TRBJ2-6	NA	TGTGCCAGCAGCCCGATTAATACGCAAGGGGCCAACGTCCTGACTTTC	CASSPINTQGANVLTF
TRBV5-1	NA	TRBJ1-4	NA	TGCGCCAGCAGCTTAGAGGGCGGTAAAACTGTTTTT	CASSLEGGKTVF
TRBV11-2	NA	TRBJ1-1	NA	TGTGCCAGCAGCAAAGACAAGAACACTGAAGCTTTCTTT	CASSKDKNTEAFF
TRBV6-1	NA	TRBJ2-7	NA	TGTGCCAGCAGTGGTTCCGACAGTGCCTCCTACGAGCAGTACTTC	CASSGSDSASYEQYF
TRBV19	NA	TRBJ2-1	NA	TGTGCCAGTAGTCCCCGGGCTGCACGACGCAATGAGCAGTTCTTC	CASSPRAARRNEQFF
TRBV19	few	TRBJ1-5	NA	TGTGCCAGTAGTAGAGGCGGGGCGAGTAATCAGCCCCAGCATTTT	CASSRGGASNQPQHF
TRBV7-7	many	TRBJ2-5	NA	TGTGCCAGCAGCTTAGGTATACAGACGTACCAAGAGACCCAGTACTTC	CASSLGIQTYQETQYF
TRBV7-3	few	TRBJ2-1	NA	TGTGCCAGCAGCTCTGTGCAGAGCTCCTACAATGAGCAGTTCTTC	CASSSVQSSYNEQFF
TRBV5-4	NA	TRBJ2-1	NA	TGTGCCAGCAGAAACAGCCCCTCCAATGAGCAGTTCTTC	CASRNSPSNEQFF
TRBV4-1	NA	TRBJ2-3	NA	TGCGCCAGCAGCCAAGATCTCGGACGGAGCACAGATACGCAGTATTTT	CASSQDLGRSTDTQYF
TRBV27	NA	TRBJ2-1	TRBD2	TGTGCCAGCAGTTTACTGGCGGGAGGGGGGTACAATGAGCAGTTCTTC	CASSLLAGGGYNEQFF
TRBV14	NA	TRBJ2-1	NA	TGTGCCAGCAGCCAAGAGACCGGACAAGTCACATACAATGAGCAGTTCTTC	CASSQETGQVTYNEQFF
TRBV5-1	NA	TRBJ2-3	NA	TGCGCCAGCAGATACAGGGAAACAGATACGCAGTATTTT	CASRYRETDTQYF
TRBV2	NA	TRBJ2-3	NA	TGTGCCAGCAGGAGTAGCGGTTCTAGCACAGATACGCAGTATTTT	CASRSSGSSTDTQYF
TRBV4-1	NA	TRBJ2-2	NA	TGCGCCAGCAGCCAAGTGGCCGGGGAGCTGTTTTTT	CASSQVAGELFF